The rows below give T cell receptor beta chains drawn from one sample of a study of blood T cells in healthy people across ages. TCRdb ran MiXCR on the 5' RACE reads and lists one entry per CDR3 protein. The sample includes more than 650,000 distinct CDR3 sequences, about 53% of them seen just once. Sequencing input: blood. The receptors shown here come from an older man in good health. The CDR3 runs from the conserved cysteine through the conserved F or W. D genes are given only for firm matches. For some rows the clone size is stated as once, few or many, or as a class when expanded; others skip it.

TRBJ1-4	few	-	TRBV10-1	TGCGCCAGCAGTCGAGGACAAGCAACTAATGAAAAACTGTTTTTT	CASSRGQATNEKLFF
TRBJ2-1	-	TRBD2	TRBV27	TGTGCCAGCACGTCGATCGCGAGCGGGAGCGGAAGTGAGCAGTTCTTC	CASTSIASGSGSEQFF
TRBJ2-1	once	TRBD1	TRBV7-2	TGTGCCAGCAGCCGGAGGACAGGGGGCGCGTCAAATGAGCAGTTCTTC	CASSRRTGGASNEQFF
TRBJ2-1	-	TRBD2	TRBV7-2	TGTGCCAGCGGAGGATGGGGGGGGAATGAGCAGTTCTTC	CASGGWGGNEQFF
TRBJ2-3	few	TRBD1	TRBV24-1	TGTGCCACCAGTGCGGGACAGGGCCAGGGGCACAGATACGCGTATTTT	CATSAGQGQGHRYAYF
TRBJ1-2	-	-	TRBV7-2	TGTGCCAGCAGCTTAGACGAGGGATATGGCTACACCTTC	CASSLDEGYGYTF
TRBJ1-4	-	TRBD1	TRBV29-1	TGCAGCGCTGGGACAGGGGAGGTTGAAAAACTGTTTTTT	CSAGTGEVEKLFF
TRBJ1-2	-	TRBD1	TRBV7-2	TGTGCCAGCTCCTCACTTCCCAGGGGGCAGGGCTACACCTTC	CASSSLPRGQGYTF
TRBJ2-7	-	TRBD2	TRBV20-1	TGCAGTGCTAGAGCCCCTGGGAGGGAGTGGTACGAGCAGTACTTC	CSARAPGREWYEQYF
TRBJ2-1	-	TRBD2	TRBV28	TGTGCCAGCAGTTACCCTCCCGGGACTAGCGGGAGTCACTCCTACAATGAGCAGTTCTTC	CASSYPPGTSGSHSYNEQFF
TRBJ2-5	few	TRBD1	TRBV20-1	TGCAGTGCTAGTCGACCGGGACAGGGTGTGGAGACCCAGTACTTC	CSASRPGQGVETQYF
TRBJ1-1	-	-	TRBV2	TGTGCCAGCAGTGGGGAGGGGGTTGGGAACACTGAAGCTTTCTTT	CASSGEGVGNTEAFF
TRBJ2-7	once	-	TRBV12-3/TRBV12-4	TGTGCCAGCAGTGCAAGACCTAGAGGGGCCCAGTACTTC	CASSARPRGAQYF
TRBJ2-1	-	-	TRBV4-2	TGTGCCAGCAGCCAAGATTACAGAGCCTACGATGAGCAGTTCTTC	CASSQDYRAYDEQFF